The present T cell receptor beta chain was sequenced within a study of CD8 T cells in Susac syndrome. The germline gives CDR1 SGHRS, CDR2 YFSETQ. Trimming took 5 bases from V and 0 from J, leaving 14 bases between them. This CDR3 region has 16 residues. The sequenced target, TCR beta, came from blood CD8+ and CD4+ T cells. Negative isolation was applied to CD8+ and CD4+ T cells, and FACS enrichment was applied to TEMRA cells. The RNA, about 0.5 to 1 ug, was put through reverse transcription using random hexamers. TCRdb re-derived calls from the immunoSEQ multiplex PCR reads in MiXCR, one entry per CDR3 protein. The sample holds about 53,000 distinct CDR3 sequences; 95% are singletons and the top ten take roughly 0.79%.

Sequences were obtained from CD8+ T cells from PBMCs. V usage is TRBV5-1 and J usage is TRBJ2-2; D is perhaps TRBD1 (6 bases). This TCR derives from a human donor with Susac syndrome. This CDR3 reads CASRGTGTPNTGELFF. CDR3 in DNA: TGCGCCAGCAGGGGTACCGGGACACCGAACACCGGGGAGCTGTTTTTT.